This T cell receptor (beta chain) was found in a study of T cell repertoires in cytomegalovirus infection. Turning to the study itself: Recently identified HLA-C-restricted CMV epitopes and well-studied HLA-B-restricted CMV epitopes were used by the study. The public TCR beta signatures pointed to both CMV infection and matching HLA type.

General study points: There were carriers of CMV plus the relevant HLA, and cumulative public TCR beta family frequency identified them.

Germline CDR1 and CDR2: SEHNR and FQNEAQ (reference sequence). V lost 11 bases to trimming and J lost 5 bases, with 15 bases between them. CDR3 length: 12 residues. About this clonotype itself: The antigen is not known.

TCRdb reprocessed the reads via MiXCR and lists one record per CDR3 protein. The repertoire consists of hundreds of thousands of distinct CDR3 sequences, with about 33% occurring once and the leading ten covering roughly a sixth. This sequence joins TRBV7-9 and TRBJ2-5; D call uncertain. The clonotype originates from a human donor in good health (CMV status not recorded). Some clones in this sample may be carry-over from other donors' samples. The sequencing used cultured PBMCs, collected from culture after CMV antigen stimulation. In DNA, the CDR3 is TGTGCCCAATCGCCATCGGAGGAGACCCAGTACTTC. This translates into CAQSPSEETQYF. Supplemented by reference TRBV7-9 and TRBJ2-5, the full variable domain reads DTGVSQNPRHKITKRGQNVTFRCDPISEHNRLYWYRQTLGQGPEFLTYFQNEAQLEKSRLLSDRFSAERPKGSFSTLEIQRTEQGDSAMYLCAQSPSEETQYFGPGTRLLVL.